Here is one T cell receptor beta chain with its context. The antigen is not known. The CDR3 sequence is 14 residues long. With 4 bases removed from V and 0 bases from J, the gap between germline ends came to 9 bases. The V gene's germline CDR1 is LGHNT and CDR2 FRNRAP. TCRdb's table, derived via immunoSEQ multiplex PCR, lists solely in-frame clones and lacks some. The profile covers about 45,000 clones, with approximately 77% appearing a single time and 29% taken by the ten largest. These data are taken from a study of vaccination effects on CD4 cells after COVID-19. Across the study: The two convalescent patients provided samples 16 days and one week before vaccination. The study, taken as a whole, reports: Late post-vaccination, clones induced by infection and those induced by vaccine underwent marked clonal contraction. In convalescents, post-vaccine spike-reactive clones were mainly new clones induced by vaccination.

Sequencing was preceded by expansion of antigen-specific CD4+ T cells with viral peptide pools in the ViraFEST assay. Between days 9 and 10 of culture, CD4+ T cells were separated out. This individual tested PCR-positive for SARS-CoV-2 infection between March and December 2020. Each culture well received some 2.2 million PBMC. These cells were then cultured in IMDM with about 9.1 IU/ml IL-2 and 10 ug/ml peptides. The sequencing here drew on CD4+ T cells from PBMCs cultured with a peptide pool, taken before COVID-19 vaccination. The TCR sequence derives from a human donor who had a prior SARS-CoV-2 infection. The chain carries TRBV12-5 and TRBJ1-1; D uncertain. CDR3: CASGYLNMNTEAFF. CDR3 coding DNA: TGTGCTAGTGGTTATCTGAACATGAACACTGAAGCTTTCTTT.